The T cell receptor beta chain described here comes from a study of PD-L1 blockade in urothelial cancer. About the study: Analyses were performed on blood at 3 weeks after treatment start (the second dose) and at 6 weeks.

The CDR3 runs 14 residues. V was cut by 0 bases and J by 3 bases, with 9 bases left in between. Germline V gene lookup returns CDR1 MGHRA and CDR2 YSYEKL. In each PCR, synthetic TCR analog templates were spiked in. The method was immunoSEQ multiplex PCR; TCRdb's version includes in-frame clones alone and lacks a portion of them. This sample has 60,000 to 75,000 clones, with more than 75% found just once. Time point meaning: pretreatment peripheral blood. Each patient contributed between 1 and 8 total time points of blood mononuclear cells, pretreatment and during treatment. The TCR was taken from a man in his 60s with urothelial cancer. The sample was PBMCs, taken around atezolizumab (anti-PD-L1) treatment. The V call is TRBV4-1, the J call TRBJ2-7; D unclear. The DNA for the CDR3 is TGCGCCAGCAGCCAAGAGGGCAGTGTCTACGAGCAGTACTTC. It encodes CASSQEGSVYEQYF.